The 10 T cell receptor beta chains below all came from one sample that was sequenced in a study of blood T cell repertoires in COVID-19. Measured with immunoSEQ multiplex PCR; TCRdb has only the in-frame clones, and not every one. The table lists under 200,000 clones, 70% to 80% of them singletons, with around 8.1% in the top ten. Material: peripheral blood. The receptors shown here come from a man aged 60 to 69 with acute or convalescent COVID-19.

This clone occurred a few times. The chain combines TRBV5-1 with TRBJ1-4, with TRBD1 matching 9 bases. The CDR3 consists of 15 residues. V trimming: 2 bases; J trimming: 5 bases; junction bases outside the gene matches: 4. Looked up from germline, CDR1 is SGHRS and CDR2 is YFSETQ. The CDR3 protein is CASSFFGTGNEKLFF. The CDR3 nucleotides are TGCGCCAGCAGCTTCTTTGGGACAGGGAATGAAAAACTGTTTTTT.

The chain has TRBV4-2 and TRBJ2-7; TRBD2 matches at 7 bases. Trimming cost V 2 bases and J 3 bases; bases outside gene matches: 7. CDR1 and CDR2 (germline): LGHNA, YNFKEQ. CDR3 length: 15 amino acids. The CDR3 reads CASSQNSGAYYEQYF. CDR3 coding DNA: TGTGCCAGCAGCCAAAACAGCGGGGCCTACTACGAGCAGTACTTC.

The chain recombines TRBV24-1 with TRBJ1-2; the match to TRBD1 covers 9 bases. Germline assignment: CDR1 KGHDR and CDR2 SFDVKD. CDR3 length: 14 amino acids. J lost 7 bases, V lost 5 bases, and 7 bases had no gene match. In nucleotides, the CDR3 is TGTGCCACCAGTGGACAGGGGGAAACTGGTGGCTACACCTTC. Translated: CATSGQGETGGYTF.

This chain connects TRBV11-2 to TRBJ2-1; D may be TRBD2 (6 bases). The CDR3 covers 16 residues. V lost 6 bases and J 12 bases, leaving 27 bases between the germline ends. CDR1 and CDR2 from the germline V gene are SGHAT and FQNNGV. CDR3: CASSFFRDSSSRVQFF. The CDR3 DNA reads as TGTGCCAGCAGTTTTTTTCGGGACTCCTCCTCCCGAGTGCAGTTCTTC. Drawing the rest from reference TRBV11-2 and TRBJ2-1, the complete variable domain is EAGVAQSPRYKIIEKRQSVAFWCNPISGHATLYWYQQILGQGPKLLIQFQNNGVVDDSQLPKDRFSAERLKGVDSTLKIQPAKLEDSAVYLCASSFFRDSSSRVQFFGPGTRLTVL.

V is TRBV30 and J is TRBJ1-1, with TRBD1 as a possible D gene (5 bases). Between the trimmed V and J ends, which lost 2 bases and 5 bases, there was a span of 18 bases. The CDR3 has 15 amino acids. Germline V gene sequence: CDR1 GTSNPN, CDR2 SVGIG (reference sequence). The CDR3 DNA is TGTGCCTGGAGTAAGAGACAGTCCCTCGGGACTGAAGCTTTCTTT. Amino acid sequence: CAWSKRQSLGTEAFF.

The chain couples TRBV29-1 to TRBJ1-2, with a possible D match to TRBD1 (5 bases). Trimming pared 5 bases from V and 6 bases from J, leaving 16 bases between. This CDR3 contains 13 residues. Germline V gives CDR1 SQVTM, CDR2 ANQGSEA. CDR3 amino acids: CSVNRDSRNGYTF. CDR3 nucleotide sequence: TGCAGCGTTAATCGGGACTCCAGAAATGGCTACACCTTC. Looking up the rest from reference TRBV29-1 and TRBJ1-2 gives the full variable domain: SAVISQKPSRDICQRGTSLTIQCQVDSQVTMMFWYRQQPGQSLTLIATANQGSEATYESGFVIDKFPISRPNLTFSTLTVSNMSPEDSSIYLCSVNRDSRNGYTFGSGTRLTVV.

This chain uses TRBV7-6 with TRBJ2-3; maybe TRBD2 (6 bases). The germline CDR1 and CDR2 sequences are SGHVS and FNYEAQ. V gave up 4 bases and J gave up 4 bases, with 15 bases separating them. CDR3 length: 15 amino acids. The CDR3 bases are TGTGCCAGCAGCTCCCTCCAGGGAGGTTCAGATACGCAGTATTTT. It yields the protein CASSSLQGGSDTQYF.

V is TRBV5-4 and J is TRBJ2-7; tentative D call: TRBD1 (5 bases). Looked up from germline, CDR1 is SGHNT and CDR2 is YYREEE (reference sequence). The CDR3 covers 14 residues. Trimming took 2 bases from V and 6 from J, leaving 15 bases between them. This CDR3 is CASSFFQGMGEQYF. CDR3 in DNA: TGTGCCAGCAGCTTTTTTCAGGGTATGGGCGAGCAGTACTTC.

V and J are TRBV5-1 and TRBJ2-3; D uncertain. Germline CDR1 is SGHRS and CDR2 is YFSETQ. Trimming pared 6 bases from V and 4 bases from J, leaving 9 bases between. This CDR3 spans 12 amino acids. CDR3 loop: CASTPNADTQYF. The DNA of the CDR3 is TGCGCCAGCACACCTAACGCAGATACGCAGTATTTT.

The chain is built from TRBV4-1 and TRBJ1-2; 9 nucleotides agree with TRBD1. With V trimmed by 4 bases and J by 1 base, 7 bases remained unmatched. CDR1 is MGHRA and CDR2 is YSYEKL in the germline V gene. The CDR3 totals 16 residues. The DNA for the CDR3 is TGCGCCAGCAGCCTTAAGGGACAGGGTGTTAACTATGGCTACACCTTC. Translation: CASSLKGQGVNYGYTF.